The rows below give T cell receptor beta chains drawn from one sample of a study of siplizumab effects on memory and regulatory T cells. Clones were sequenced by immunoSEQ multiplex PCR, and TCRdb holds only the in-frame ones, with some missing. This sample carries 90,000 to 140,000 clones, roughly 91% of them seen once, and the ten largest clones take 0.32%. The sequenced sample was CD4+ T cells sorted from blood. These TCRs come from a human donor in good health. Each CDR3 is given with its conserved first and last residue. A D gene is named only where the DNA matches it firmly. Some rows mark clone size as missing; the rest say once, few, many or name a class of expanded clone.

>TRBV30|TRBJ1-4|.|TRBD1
TGTGCCTGGACGCCAGGGGGGACAACTAATGAAAAACTGTTTTTT
CAWTPGGTTNEKLFF
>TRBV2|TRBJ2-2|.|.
TGTGCCAGCAGTGAAATAGGCGCGGGGGAGCTGTTTTTT
CASSEIGAGELFF
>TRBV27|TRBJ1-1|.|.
TGTGCCAGCGGTTTAAGAGGGTACACTGAAGCTTTCTTT
CASGLRGYTEAFF
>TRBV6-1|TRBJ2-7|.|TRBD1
TGTGCCAGCAGTTTCCGGGACAGGGTACACGAGCAGTACTTC
CASSFRDRVHEQYF
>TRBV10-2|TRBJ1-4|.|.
TGCGCCAGCAGGGCGACGCTTAATAATGAAAAACTGTTTTTT
CASRATLNNEKLFF
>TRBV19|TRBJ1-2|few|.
TGTGCCAGTAGCCACAGGGTATCAGGCTACACCTTC
CASSHRVSGYTF
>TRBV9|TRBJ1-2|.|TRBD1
TGTGCCAGCAGCCTAAGACAGGGTTCGACTGGCTACACCTTC
CASSLRQGSTGYTF
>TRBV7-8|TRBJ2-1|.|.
TGTGCCAGCAGCTTAGCGAGGGTGACCCGGGGTGAGCAGTTCTTC
CASSLARVTRGEQFF
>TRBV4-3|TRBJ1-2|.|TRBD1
TGCGCCAGCAGCCACGAAGTGACAGGGGGTTATGGCTACACCTTC
CASSHEVTGGYGYTF
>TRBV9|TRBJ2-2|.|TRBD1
TGTGCCAGCAGCGGAGGAGGGACAGGGCTAAGAACCGGGGAGCTGTTTTTT
CASSGGGTGLRTGELFF
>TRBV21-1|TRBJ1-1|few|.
TGTGCCAGCAGCAGGGTCACTGAAGCTTTCTTT
CASSRVTEAFF
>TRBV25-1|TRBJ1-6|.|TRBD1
TGTGCCAGCAGTGGAGCCGGGACAGGGATTTCACCCCTCCACTTT
CASSGAGTGISPLHF
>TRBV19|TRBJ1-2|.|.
TGTGCCAGTAGTATCCCAGGCTATGGCTACACCTTC
CASSIPGYGYTF
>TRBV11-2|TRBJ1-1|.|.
TGTGCCAGCAGCTTCGGGGGGTTCACTGAAGCTTTCTTT
CASSFGGFTEAFF
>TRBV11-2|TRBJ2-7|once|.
TGTGCCAGCAGCCCCGGGCAGGGTCGCCACGAGCAGTACTTC
CASSPGQGRHEQYF
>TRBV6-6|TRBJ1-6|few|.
TGTGCCAGCAAGCCCTATAATTCACCCCTCCACTTT
CASKPYNSPLHF
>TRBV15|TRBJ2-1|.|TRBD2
TGTGCCACCAGCATTGCGGGCAGCGGGGTAGGTGAGCAGTTCTTC
CATSIAGSGVGEQFF
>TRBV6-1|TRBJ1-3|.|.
TGTGCCAGCAGTGAGGTGATCTCTGGAAACACCATATATTTT
CASSEVISGNTIYF
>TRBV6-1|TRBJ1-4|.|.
TGTGCCAGCACGGGAGAGGCAACTAATGAAAAACTGTTTTTT
CASTGEATNEKLFF
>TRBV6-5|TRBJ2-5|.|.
TGTGCCAGCAGTCGGGCATCGGTAGCAGAGACCCAGTACTTC
CASSRASVAETQYF
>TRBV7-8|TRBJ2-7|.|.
TGTGCCAGCAGCACACTCGACAGGTTCTACGAGCAGTACTTC
CASSTLDRFYEQYF
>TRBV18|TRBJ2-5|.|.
TGTGCCAGCTCACCCCAAACAGGGAGGGTGGAGACCCAGTACTTC
CASSPQTGRVETQYF
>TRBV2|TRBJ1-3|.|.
TGTGCCAGCAGTATGCCCTCTGCCGGAAACACCATATATTTT
CASSMPSAGNTIYF
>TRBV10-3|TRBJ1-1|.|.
TGTGCCATCACCGAGCAAGGGAACACTGAAGCTTTCTTT
CAITEQGNTEAFF
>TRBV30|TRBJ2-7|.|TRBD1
TGTGCCTGGAGTGGACAGACAGGGGCCTACGAGCAGTACTTC
CAWSGQTGAYEQYF
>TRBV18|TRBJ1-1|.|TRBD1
TGTGCCAGCTCACGTACCGGGACAGGGGGCACTGAAGCTTTCTTT
CASSRTGTGGTEAFF
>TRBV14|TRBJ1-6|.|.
TGTGCCAGCAGCCAATTTCAGGGCCGGGGTTCACCCCTCCACTTT
CASSQFQGRGSPLHF